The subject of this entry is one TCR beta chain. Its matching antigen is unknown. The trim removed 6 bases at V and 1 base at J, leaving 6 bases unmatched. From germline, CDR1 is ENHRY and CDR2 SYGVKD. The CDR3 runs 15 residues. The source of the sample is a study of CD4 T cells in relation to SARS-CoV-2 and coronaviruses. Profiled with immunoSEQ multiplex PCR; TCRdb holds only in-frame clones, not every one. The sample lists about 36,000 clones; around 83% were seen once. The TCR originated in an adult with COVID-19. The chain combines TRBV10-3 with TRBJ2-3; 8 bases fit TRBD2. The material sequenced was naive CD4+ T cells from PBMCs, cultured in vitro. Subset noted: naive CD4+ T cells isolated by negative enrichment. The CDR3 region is CAISPGREGTDTQYF. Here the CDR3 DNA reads TGTGCCATCAGCCCCGGGAGGGAGGGCACAGATACGCAGTATTTT.